This T cell receptor (beta chain) was sequenced for a study of T cell repertoires in cytomegalovirus infection. Notes on this clonotype: Its target is not known.

In TCRdb, the reads were re-called with MiXCR into one record per CDR3 protein. This table has approximately 730,000 distinct CDR3 sequences, 30% to 40% appearing once. The V and J ends lost 5 bases and 0 bases, in that order; junction bases with no gene match: 7. Germline values: CDR1 SEHNR, CDR2 FQNEAQ (reference sequence). This CDR3 is 16 amino acids long. The chain links TRBV7-9 to TRBJ2-3; 8 bases line up with TRBD2. Sequenced material: cultured PBMCs, taken from culture after CMV antigen stimulation. The sequence came from a human donor in good health (CMV status not recorded). Some clones in this sample may be carry-over from other donors' samples. The CDR3: CASSTPGGGSTDTQYF. CDR3 DNA: TGTGCCAGCAGCACCCCCGGGGGGGGGAGCACAGATACGCAGTATTTT.